This T cell receptor beta chain was captured in a study of OX40 agonist ivuxolimab in advanced cancers. Study details: It was ivuxolimab, an agonistic anti-OX40 (CD134) antibody, that patients were treated with. Ivuxolimab doses were 0.01, 0.1, 0.3, 1.5, 3 or 10 mg/kg every 2 weeks.

The germline V gene encodes CDR1 MNHEY and CDR2 SMNVEV (reference sequence). CDR3 length: 15 amino acids. V lost 5 bases and J 1 base, leaving 14 bases between the germline ends. Prior autoimmune disease or systemic immunosuppression barred patients. As for this clone: Antigen: not known.

Clones were read by immunoSEQ multiplex PCR, and TCRdb kept only the in-frame ones, dropping some. This sample has some 94,000 clones, with roughly 95% found just once. Study-wide results and limits: Relative to CD4+, CD8+ T cells held more expanded clones on average.

The source was CD4+ or CD8+ T cells sorted from blood, collected in a trial of the OX40 agonist ivuxolimab. The TCR originated in an adult with an advanced solid tumor such as melanoma, head and neck, liver or kidney cancer. The chain combines TRBV27 with TRBJ1-1, with D hard to call. The CDR3 loop is CASSPVPAGNTEAFF. For the CDR3, the DNA is TGTGCCAGCAGTCCCGTCCCGGCAGGGAACACTGAAGCTTTCTTT.